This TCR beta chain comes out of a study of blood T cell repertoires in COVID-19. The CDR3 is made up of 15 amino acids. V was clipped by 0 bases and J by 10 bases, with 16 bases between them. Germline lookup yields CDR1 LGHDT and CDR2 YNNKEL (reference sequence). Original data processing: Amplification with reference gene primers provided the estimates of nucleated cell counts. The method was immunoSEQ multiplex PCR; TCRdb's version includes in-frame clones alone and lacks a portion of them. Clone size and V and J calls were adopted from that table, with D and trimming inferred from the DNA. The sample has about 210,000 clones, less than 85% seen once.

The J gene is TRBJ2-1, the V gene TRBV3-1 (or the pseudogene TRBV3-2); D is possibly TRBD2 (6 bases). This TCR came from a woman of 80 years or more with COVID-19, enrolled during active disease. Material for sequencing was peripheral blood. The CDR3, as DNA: TGTGCCAGCAGCCAAGATATCGGGGGTCCCCGGGAGCAGTTCTTC. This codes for CASSQDIGGPREQFF.